Listed below are T cell receptor beta chains from one sample, sequenced in a study of Ad26.COV2.S vaccination and SARS-CoV-2 variants. Only in-frame clones appear in the TCRdb table, and some are missing; sequencing was by immunoSEQ multiplex PCR. The data hold roughly 350,000 clones, with about nine tenths observed a single time. Material: peripheral blood, obtained in a trial of Ad26.COV2.S vaccine versus placebo. Receptor source: a person between 18 and 65 years old who received the Ad26.COV2.S COVID-19 vaccine or a placebo. Both conserved end residues are part of each CDR3. The D gene is left open where the match is weak. Part of the rows lack a size; the others show once, few, many or a class for expanded clones.

d_call j_call clone_size v_call cdr3_nt cdr3_aa
. TRBJ1-5 many TRBV12-3/TRBV12-4 TGTGCCAGCAGTTTGGACAGCAATCAGCCCCAGCATTTT CASSLDSNQPQHF
TRBD1 TRBJ1-5 . TRBV6-2/TRBV6-3 TGTGCCAGCAGTTACCAAAGGACAGGGGCCTATCAGCCCCAGCATTTT CASSYQRTGAYQPQHF
. TRBJ2-7 . TRBV5-1 TGCGCCAGCAGCATGGATGGCGGACCCTACGAGCAGTACTTC CASSMDGGPYEQYF
. TRBJ1-5 . TRBV3-1/TRBV3-2 TGTGCCAGCTTGATAGACTCAGCAAATCAGCCCCAGCATTTT CASLIDSANQPQHF
TRBD1 TRBJ1-1 . TRBV20-1 TGCAGTGCTAGTGTGACAGGGAGGTCCACTGAAGCTTTCTTT CSASVTGRSTEAFF
. TRBJ2-7 few TRBV7-9 TGTGCCAGCAGCCCCGGCCGGGGGAGCTACGAGCAGTACTTC CASSPGRGSYEQYF
TRBD1 TRBJ1-5 . TRBV4-2 TGTGCCAGCAGCCAACAGGGGGACAATCAGCCCCAGCATTTT CASSQQGDNQPQHF
TRBD2 TRBJ2-7 . TRBV7-2 TGTGCCAGCAGGGGAGGGCAGGGAGGATACGAGCAGTACTTC CASRGGQGGYEQYF
. TRBJ1-1 . TRBV7-9 TGTGCCAGCAGCCCCATGTTGGAAGCTTTCTTT CASSPMLEAFF
. TRBJ2-5 once TRBV18 TGTGCCAGCTCAATTCAAGAGACCCAGTACTTC CASSIQETQYF
. TRBJ1-3 . TRBV30 TGTGCCTGGAGCCCGCGCGGGACCGAACCCCGAAACACCATATATTTT CAWSPRGTEPRNTIYF
TRBD2 TRBJ2-5 . TRBV13 TGTGCCAGCAGCTCCGGACTAGCGGGGGGCAAGTACCAAGAGACCCAGTACTTC CASSSGLAGGKYQETQYF
. TRBJ2-7 . TRBV7-9 TGTGCCAGCAGCCCACCCGGAGCGGACGAGCAGTACTTC CASSPPGADEQYF
. TRBJ1-5 . TRBV4-1 TGCGCCAGCAGCCACCCTAATCAGCCCCAGCATTTT CASSHPNQPQHF
TRBD2 TRBJ2-3 . TRBV7-2 TGTGCCAGCAGCTTAGGACTAGCGGGGGGGCTGATCACAGATACGCAGTATTTT CASSLGLAGGLITDTQYF
. TRBJ2-2 . TRBV2 TGTGCCAGCAGCCAACAGGGTTCGAACACCGGGGAGCTGTTTTTT CASSQQGSNTGELFF
TRBD1 TRBJ2-1 . TRBV5-1 TGCGCCAGCAGCTTGAGGTACCCAGGACAGGGAATTGGGAATGAGCAGTTCTTC CASSLRYPGQGIGNEQFF
. TRBJ2-7 . TRBV4-1 TGCGCCAGCAGCCAAGATAAACTAGTAGGCACCTACGAGCAGTACTTC CASSQDKLVGTYEQYF
. TRBJ2-3 . TRBV12-3/TRBV12-4 TGTGCCAGCAGGCGACAGACCACAGATACGCAGTATTTT CASRRQTTDTQYF
. TRBJ1-1 . TRBV10-3 TGTGCCATCAGTGAGTCGAGTGGGCGGAGCTTTTTGAACACTGAAGCTTTCTTT CAISESSGRSFLNTEAFF
TRBD1 TRBJ2-1 . TRBV6-1 TGTGCCAGCAGTGAAAGGGGGACAGATCCCAGCAGTGAGCAGTTCTTC CASSERGTDPSSEQFF
. TRBJ1-1 . TRBV5-4 TGTGCCAGCAGCGTCCGGGACACGAACACTGAAGCTTTCTTT CASSVRDTNTEAFF
. TRBJ1-1 few TRBV7-9 TGTGCCAGCAGCCTGGGGACTGAAGCTTTCTTT CASSLGTEAFF
. TRBJ2-7 few TRBV5-1 TGCGCCAGCAGCTTGGCCGAGGACGAGCAGTACTTC CASSLAEDEQYF
TRBD1 TRBJ2-5 . TRBV7-2 TGTGCCAGCAGCCCGGGACAGGGGTCCCAGTACTTC CASSPGQGSQYF
. TRBJ1-5 . TRBV6-6 TGTGCCAGCAGGTCGAATGGGGGGCCGATTCAGCCCCAGCATTTT CASRSNGGPIQPQHF
. TRBJ1-5 . TRBV6-5 TGTGCCAGCAGTTACTCGGCGCAGGGAGATCAGCCCCAGCATTTT CASSYSAQGDQPQHF
. TRBJ1-1 . TRBV27 TGTGCCAGCCGACGGGGGGCTCTGAACACTGAAGCTTTCTTT CASRRGALNTEAFF
. TRBJ2-1 . TRBV2 TGTGCCAGCAGCGAGGGCCGAGTCGGCAACAATGAGCAGTTCTTC CASSEGRVGNNEQFF
. TRBJ2-2 . TRBV4-2 TGTGCCAGCAGCCACCAGGGGCTGGTCAGGAACACCGGGGAGCTGTTTTTT CASSHQGLVRNTGELFF
. TRBJ2-3 . TRBV29-1 TGCAGCGTGGGGGGAGCAGATACGCAGTATTTT CSVGGADTQYF
. TRBJ1-1 once TRBV6-5 TGTGCCAGCAGTTACTCTCAAGGGAACCCTGAAGCTTTCTTT CASSYSQGNPEAFF
TRBD1 TRBJ1-1 . TRBV2 TGTGCCAGCAGTGAAAGGGGGACAGGGGTCGAAGCTTTCTTT CASSERGTGVEAFF
. TRBJ2-3 . TRBV2 TGTGCCAGCAGTGAAGTAGGGGAAATCACAGATACGCAGTATTTT CASSEVGEITDTQYF
. TRBJ1-1 once TRBV6-6 TGTGCCAGCAGTCAGGCGACTTCGGGACACAGGAACACTGAAGCTTTCTTT CASSQATSGHRNTEAFF